A single TCR beta chain is shown here with its context. The target antigen is unknown. This record belongs to a study of cytomegalovirus exposure and HLA in healthy donors. Whole-study findings and limits: Confirmation in vitro established that three CMV-associated chains were specific for CMV antigens. Accurate predictions that matched the HLA-A and HLA-B alleles of most subjects were reportedly made from TCR beta sequences. A later analysis associated 15,000 to 20,000 TCR beta sequences with HLA alleles at a 0.05 false discovery rate. Previously analyzed data showed that most TCR beta V segments were productive at a frequency of about 87% or about 30%.

With 60 Vbeta and 13 Jbeta primers, the PCR was carried out. Assay: immunoSEQ multiplex PCR; the TCRdb copy retains only in-frame clones and omits some. The data show about 100,000 clones, with roughly 79% seen just once and roughly 5% held by the top ten. The V end lost 0 bases, the J end lost 4 bases, and 7 bases lay between the germline ends. CDR1 and CDR2 from the germline V gene are SGDLS and YYNGEE. The CDR3 totals 13 residues. The sequenced sample consisted of PBMCs. This sequence joins TRBV9 and TRBJ1-1; unclear D gene. The receptor was isolated from a man aged 55 to 69 in good health and CMV-seropositive. The CDR3: CASSVAGSTEAFF. The CDR3 DNA is TGTGCCAGCAGCGTAGCTGGGAGCACTGAAGCTTTCTTT.